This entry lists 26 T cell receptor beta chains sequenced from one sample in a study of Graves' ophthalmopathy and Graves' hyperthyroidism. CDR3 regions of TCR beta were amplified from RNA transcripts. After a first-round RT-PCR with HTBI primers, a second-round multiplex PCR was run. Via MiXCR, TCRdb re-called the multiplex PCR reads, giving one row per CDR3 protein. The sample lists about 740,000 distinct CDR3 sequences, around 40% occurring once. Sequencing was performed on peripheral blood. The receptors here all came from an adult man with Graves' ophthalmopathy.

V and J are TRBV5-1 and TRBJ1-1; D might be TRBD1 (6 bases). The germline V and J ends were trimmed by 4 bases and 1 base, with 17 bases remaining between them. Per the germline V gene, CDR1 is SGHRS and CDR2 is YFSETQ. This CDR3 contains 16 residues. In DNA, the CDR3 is TGCGCCAGCAGCCCACTTAGGGGGGTAGGGAACACTGAAGCTTTCTTT. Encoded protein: CASSPLRGVGNTEAFF.

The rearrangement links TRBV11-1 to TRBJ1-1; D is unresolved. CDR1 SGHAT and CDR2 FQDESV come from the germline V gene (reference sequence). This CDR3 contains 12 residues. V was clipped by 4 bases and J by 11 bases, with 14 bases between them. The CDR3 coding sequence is TGTGCCAGCAGCTCGGGGAGGGTACGGGCTTTCTTT. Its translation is CASSSGRVRAFF.

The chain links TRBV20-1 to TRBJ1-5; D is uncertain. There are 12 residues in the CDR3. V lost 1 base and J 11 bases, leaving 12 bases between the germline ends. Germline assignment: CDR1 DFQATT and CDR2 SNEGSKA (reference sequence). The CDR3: CSARAAESTQHF. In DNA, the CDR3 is TGCAGTGCTAGAGCGGCCGAATCGACCCAGCATTTT.

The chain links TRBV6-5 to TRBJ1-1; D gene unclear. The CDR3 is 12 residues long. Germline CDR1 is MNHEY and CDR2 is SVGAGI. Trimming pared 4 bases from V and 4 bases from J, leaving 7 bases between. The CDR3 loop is CASSSLTTEAFF. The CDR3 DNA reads TGTGCCAGCAGTTCCCTCACCACTGAAGCTTTCTTT.

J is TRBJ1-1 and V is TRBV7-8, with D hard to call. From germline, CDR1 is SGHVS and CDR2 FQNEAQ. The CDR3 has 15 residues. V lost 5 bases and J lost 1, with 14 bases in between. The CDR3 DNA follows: TGTGCCAGCAGCCCGTGGGTACGGGCGAACACTGAAGCTTTCTTT. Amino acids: CASSPWVRANTEAFF. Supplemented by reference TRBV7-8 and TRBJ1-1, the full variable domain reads GAGVSQSPRYKVAKRGQDVALRCDPISGHVSLFWYQQALGQGPEFLTYFQNEAQLDKSGLPSDRFFAERPEGSVSTLKIQRTQQEDSAVYLCASSPWVRANTEAFFGQGTRLTVV.

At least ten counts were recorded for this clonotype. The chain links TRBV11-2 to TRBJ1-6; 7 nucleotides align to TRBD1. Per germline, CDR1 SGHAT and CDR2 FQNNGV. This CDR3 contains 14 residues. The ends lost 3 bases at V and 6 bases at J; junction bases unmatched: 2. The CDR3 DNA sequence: TGTGCCAGCAGCTTGGGACAGCGTAATTCACCCCTCCACTTT. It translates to CASSLGQRNSPLHF.

The CDR3 DNA reads TGTGCCAGCAGCTCGCGTCAGGGTTCCTATGGCTACACCTTC. Translating it yields CASSSRQGSYGYTF. The gene calls are TRBV7-9 and TRBJ1-2; D is perhaps TRBD1 (5 bases). The CDR3 covers 14 residues. V shed 4 bases and J shed 4 bases, with 13 bases lying between them. CDR1 SEHNR and CDR2 FQNEAQ come from the germline V gene (reference sequence).

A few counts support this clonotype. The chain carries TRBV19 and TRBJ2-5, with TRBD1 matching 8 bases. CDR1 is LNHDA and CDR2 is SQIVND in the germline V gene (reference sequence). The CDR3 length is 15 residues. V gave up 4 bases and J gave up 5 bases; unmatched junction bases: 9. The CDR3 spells CASSKGQGVSETQYF. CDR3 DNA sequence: TGTGCCAGTAGTAAAGGACAGGGAGTTTCGGAGACCCAGTACTTC.

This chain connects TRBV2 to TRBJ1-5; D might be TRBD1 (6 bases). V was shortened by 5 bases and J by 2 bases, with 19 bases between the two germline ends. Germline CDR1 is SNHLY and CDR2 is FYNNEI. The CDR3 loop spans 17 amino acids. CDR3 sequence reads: CASSLRGAGVGNQPQHF. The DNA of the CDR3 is TGTGCCAGCAGTTTAAGGGGGGCAGGAGTAGGCAATCAGCCCCAGCATTTT. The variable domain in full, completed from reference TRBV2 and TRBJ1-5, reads EPEVTQTPSHQVTQMGQEVILRCVPISNHLYFYWYRQILGQKVEFLVSFYNNEISEKSEIFDDQFSVERPDGSNFTLKIRSTKLEDSAMYFCASSLRGAGVGNQPQHFGDGTRLSIL.

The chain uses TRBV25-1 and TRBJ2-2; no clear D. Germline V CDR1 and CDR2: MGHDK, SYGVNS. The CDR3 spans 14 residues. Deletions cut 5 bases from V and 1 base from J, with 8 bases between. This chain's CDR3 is CASSFFQNTGELFF. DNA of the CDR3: TGTGCCAGCAGTTTTTTTCAGAACACCGGGGAGCTGTTTTTT.

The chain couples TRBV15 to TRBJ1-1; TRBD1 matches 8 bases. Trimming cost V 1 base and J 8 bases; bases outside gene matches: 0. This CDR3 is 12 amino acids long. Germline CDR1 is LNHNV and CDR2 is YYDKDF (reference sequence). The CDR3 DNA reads TGTGCCACCAGCAGAGGGACAGGGGAAGCTTTCTTT. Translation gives CATSRGTGEAFF.

This CDR3 is CATSHQGRQGQHF. CDR3 nucleotides: TGTGCCACCAGCCATCAGGGCAGACAGGGCCAGCATTTT. The chain has TRBV15 and TRBJ1-5; 7 bases fit TRBD1. Unmatched junction bases numbered 10, after V lost 5 bases and J lost 12 bases. The CDR3 is 13 amino acids. Looked up from germline, CDR1 is LNHNV and CDR2 is YYDKDF (reference sequence).

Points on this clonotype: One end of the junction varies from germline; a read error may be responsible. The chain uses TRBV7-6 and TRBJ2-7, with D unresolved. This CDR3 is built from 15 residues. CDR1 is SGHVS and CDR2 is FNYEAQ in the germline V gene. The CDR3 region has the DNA TGTGCCAGCAGCTTACTATCCGCAGGACCCTACGGGCAGTACTTC. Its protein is CASSLLSAGPYGQYF.

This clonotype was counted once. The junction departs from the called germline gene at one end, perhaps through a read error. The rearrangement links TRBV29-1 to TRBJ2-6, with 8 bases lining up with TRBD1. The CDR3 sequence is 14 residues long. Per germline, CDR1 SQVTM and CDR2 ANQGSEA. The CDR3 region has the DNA TGCAGCGTTGGGGGGCCAGGGGGCTCTCGGACTGAAGCTTTC. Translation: CSVGGPGGSRTEAF.

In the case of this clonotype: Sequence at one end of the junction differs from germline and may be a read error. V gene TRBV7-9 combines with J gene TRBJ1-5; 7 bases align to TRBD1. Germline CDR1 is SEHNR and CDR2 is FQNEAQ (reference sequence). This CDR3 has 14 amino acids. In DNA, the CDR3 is TGCGCCAGCAGCTTGGGGGACAGACAAGAGACCCAGCATTTT. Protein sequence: CASSLGDRQETQHF. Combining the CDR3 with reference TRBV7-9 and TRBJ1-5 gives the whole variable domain DTGVSQNPRHKITKRGQNVTFRCDPISEHNRLYWYRQTLGQGPEFLTYFQNEAQLEKSRLLSDRFSAERPKGSFSTLEIQRTEQGDSAMYLCASSLGDRQETQHFGDGTRLSIL.

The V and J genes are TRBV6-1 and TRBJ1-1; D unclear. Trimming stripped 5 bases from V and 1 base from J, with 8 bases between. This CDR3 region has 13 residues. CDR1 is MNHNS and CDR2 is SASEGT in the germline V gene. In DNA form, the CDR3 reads TGTGCCAGCAGTTATAGGCAGAACACTGAAGCTTTCTTT. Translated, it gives CASSYRQNTEAFF.

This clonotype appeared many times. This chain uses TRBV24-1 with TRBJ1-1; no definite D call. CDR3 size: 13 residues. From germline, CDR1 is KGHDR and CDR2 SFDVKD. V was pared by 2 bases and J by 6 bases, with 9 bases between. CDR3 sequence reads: CATSDSLYSEAFF. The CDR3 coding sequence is TGTGCCACCAGTGATTCCCTCTATTCTGAAGCTTTCTTT.

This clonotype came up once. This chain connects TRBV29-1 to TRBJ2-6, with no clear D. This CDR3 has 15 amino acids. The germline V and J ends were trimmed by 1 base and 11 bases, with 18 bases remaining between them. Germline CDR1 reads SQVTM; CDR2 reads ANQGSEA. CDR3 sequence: CSVEGFGSGSYVLTF. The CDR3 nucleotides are TGCAGCGTTGAAGGATTCGGTTCGGGTAGTTACGTCCTGACTTTC.

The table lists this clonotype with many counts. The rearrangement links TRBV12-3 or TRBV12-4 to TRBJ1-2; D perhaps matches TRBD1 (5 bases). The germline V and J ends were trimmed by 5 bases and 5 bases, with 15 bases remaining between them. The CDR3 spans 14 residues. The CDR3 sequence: CASSPRLGTYGYTF. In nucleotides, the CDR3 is TGTGCCAGCAGTCCTCGGCTGGGGACTTATGGCTACACCTTC.

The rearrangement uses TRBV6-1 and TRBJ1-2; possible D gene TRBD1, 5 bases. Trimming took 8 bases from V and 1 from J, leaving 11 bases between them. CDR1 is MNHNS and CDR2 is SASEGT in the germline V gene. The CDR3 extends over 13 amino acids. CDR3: CASAGTDNYGYTF. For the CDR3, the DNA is TGTGCCAGCGCCGGGACGGATAACTATGGCTACACCTTC.

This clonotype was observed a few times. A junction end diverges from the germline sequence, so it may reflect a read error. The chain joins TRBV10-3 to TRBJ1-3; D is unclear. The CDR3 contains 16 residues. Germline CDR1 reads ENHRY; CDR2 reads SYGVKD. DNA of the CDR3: TGTGCCAGCAGTGAAGCTCTGTTTGGGTTTGGAAACACCATATATTTT. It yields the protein CASSEALFGFGNTIYF.

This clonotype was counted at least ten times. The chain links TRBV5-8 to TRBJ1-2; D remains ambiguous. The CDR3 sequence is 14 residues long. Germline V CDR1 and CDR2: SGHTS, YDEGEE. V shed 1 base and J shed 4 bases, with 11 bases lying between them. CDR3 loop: CASSLRAASYGYTF. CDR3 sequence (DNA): TGTGCCAGCAGCTTGAGGGCTGCTTCCTATGGCTACACCTTC.

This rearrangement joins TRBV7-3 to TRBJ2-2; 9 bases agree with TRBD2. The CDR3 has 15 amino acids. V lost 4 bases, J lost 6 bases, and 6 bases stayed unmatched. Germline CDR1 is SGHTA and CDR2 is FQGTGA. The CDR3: CASSWASGTPGELFF. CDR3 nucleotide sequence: TGTGCCAGCAGCTGGGCTAGCGGGACCCCCGGGGAGCTGTTTTTT. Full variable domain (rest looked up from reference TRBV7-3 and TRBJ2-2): GAGVSQTPSNKVTEKGKYVELRCDPISGHTALYWYRQSLGQGPEFLIYFQGTGAADDSGLPNDRFFAVRPEGSVSTLKIQRTERGDSAVYLCASSWASGTPGELFFGEGSRLTVL.

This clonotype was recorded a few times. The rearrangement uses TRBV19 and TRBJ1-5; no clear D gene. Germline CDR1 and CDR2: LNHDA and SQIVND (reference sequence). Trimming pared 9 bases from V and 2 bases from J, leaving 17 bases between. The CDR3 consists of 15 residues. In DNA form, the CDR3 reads TGTGCCAGCAGTTTGTTCGGATTCGGCAATCAGCCCCAGCATTTT. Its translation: CASSLFGFGNQPQHF.

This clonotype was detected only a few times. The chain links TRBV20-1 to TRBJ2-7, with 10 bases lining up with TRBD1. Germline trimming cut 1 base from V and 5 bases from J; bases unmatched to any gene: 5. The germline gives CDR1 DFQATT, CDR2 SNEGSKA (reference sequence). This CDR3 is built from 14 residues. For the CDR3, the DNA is TGCAGTGCTAGAGCAGGGACAGGGGAGGACGAGCAGTACTTC. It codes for CSARAGTGEDEQYF.

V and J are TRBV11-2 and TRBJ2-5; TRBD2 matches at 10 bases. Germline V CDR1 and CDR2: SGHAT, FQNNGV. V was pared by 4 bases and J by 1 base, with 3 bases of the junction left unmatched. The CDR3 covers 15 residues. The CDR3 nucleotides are TGTGCCAGCAGCTCCCGGACTAGCGGCCAAGAGACCCAGTACTTC. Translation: CASSSRTSGQETQYF.